The sequence of this T cell receptor beta chain was determined in a study of cytomegalovirus exposure and HLA in healthy donors (dated by TCRdb to about 2017). Some background on the complete study: In an earlier analysis of 587 of the donors, 250 to 350 Gb of sequence data and approximately 100 million unique TCR beta sequences from 180 million or so T cells were reported. Typing coverage varied by locus: roughly 620-630 donors for A, B, C, DRB1 and DQB1; 500 to 550 for DQA1; about 570 for DPA1; some 470 for DPB1. Of the 300 to 500 genotyped donors, approximately 81% were placed in the genetic ancestry cluster associated with self-reported Caucasian donors. HLA typing covered class I and class II loci at four-digit resolution. The aim of the study was to test whether cataloging public T cell receptors could identify signatures of past pathogen exposure. In the later analysis, no new phenotypic data were used to find candidate immune exposures; instead, reliance was placed on TCR beta sequences and their occurrence across donors. In a later analysis, previously published TCR beta repertoires from 500 to 750 donors were re-analyzed and high-resolution HLA genotyping was added so that TCR occurrence patterns could be studied. In a later genetic analysis, genome-wide SNP genotypes for about 60% of the 666 donors were used, and that subset was treated as a discovery cohort. To predict cytomegalovirus infection status, the study brought together high-throughput TCR immunosequencing, statistical association of individual TCRs with disease status, and machine learning. Among some 400 genotyped donors of the cohort, an average of approximately 240,000 unique TCR beta nucleotide sequences was sequenced per donor, of which 15% to 20% were non-productive. The T cell repertoires of around 670 subjects were profiled by immunosequencing and related to cytomegalovirus serostatus. Roughly 5 DR-DQ haplotypes were treated as single units for association and clustering because of strong linkage in the cohort. To decide whether each TCR beta V gene segment behaved as functional or pseudogenic, an earlier analysis of fewer than 750 of the donors relied on high-throughput TCR beta sequencing. Approximately 300 gigabases of sequencing data and approximately 91 million unique TCR sequences made up an early release that covered 640 HLA-typed donors. Donor age, sex, ethnicity and CMV serostatus were compiled alongside the repertoire data. Every repertoire in the discovery cohort had been generated on one and the same sequencing platform. In addition to the first cohort of approximately 670 subjects, a separate validation cohort of approximately 120 different subjects was used.

The library relied on the immunoSEQ multiplex PCR assay. The multiplex PCR relied on a mix of 60 forward primers for TCR Vbeta segments and 13 reverse primers for TCR Jbeta segments. Amplification of the CDR3 region of rearranged TCR beta genes was performed with a multiplex PCR assay on genomic DNA. On the Illumina HiSeq System, the amplified TCR beta libraries were sequenced as 87-base-pair reads. As for how the authors treated the data: Across the 666 repertoires, a later analysis counted 75 million to 90 million unique TCR beta chains, around 11 million of which were shared by at least two donors. A nearest-neighbor algorithm error-corrected the raw reads and collapsed the reads into unique sequences, merging closely related sequences to remove PCR and sequencing errors. Alignment of CDR3 sequences to IMGT reference sequences was used to assign V, D and J gene segments. For a sequence to be retained, at least a six-nucleotide match to both a V gene segment and a J gene segment was required. A rearrangement counted as productive if the CDR3 had no stop codons and remained in frame with V and J, and every other rearrangement counted as non-productive. Following IMGT convention, CDR3 was defined as the stretch from the second conserved V-encoded cysteine up to the conserved J-encoded phenylalanine. Sequences without an unambiguous match to a single V gene segment were excluded from the earlier analysis of 450 to 650 of the donors. An earlier analysis of just under 600 of the donors called V segments functional above 56.7% productive rearrangements and segregating when the between-donor standard deviation exceeded 5%. A statistical classification framework was built to diagnose cytomegalovirus status from the catalog of TCR beta chain sequences. In a later analysis, TCR nucleotide sequences were compared against IMGT/GENE-DB human TR gene sequences so that V and J genes could be assigned. Using the TCRdist pipeline, a later analysis assigned CDR3 sequences along with most-parsimonious VDJ recombination scenarios. In a later analysis, each TCR beta chain was defined by its CDR3 amino acid sequence together with its V-gene family, and reads without a unique V-gene family were excluded. To address suspected cross-contamination and a sequencing artifact, a later analysis removed under 600 highly shared, low-generation-probability nucleotide sequences. For each public chain, a later analysis derived a clonal expansion index from normalized ranks of inferred template counts within each repertoire. Generation probabilities in a later analysis came from a VDJ recombination model fitted to out-of-frame rearrangements, and those results were checked against IGoR. Hypergeometric tests were used in a later analysis to score TCR-TCR, TCR-HLA and TCR-CMV co-occurrence, with a repertoire-size bias correction applied to the TCR pairs. In a later analysis, false discovery rates were estimated by permuting HLA or CMV assignments 20 times. In a later analysis, co-occurring TCRs were grouped using DBSCAN, and TCRdist sequence similarity was added for clustering within HLA-allele-positive subsets. Repertoires with fewer than 30,000 or more than 120,000 public chains, plus five repertoires with anomalous nucleotide sharing, were excluded from co-occurrence clustering. Entries here come from immuneACCESS through TCRdb and include only in-frame sequences with V and J called. Some clones fail to appear in such tables; in the studies checked, an unresolved V gene covers under half of the shortfall, and the cause of the remainder is unknown. The D gene and trimming were derived from the DNA, and the V and J assignments and clone size from that table. In this sample the table shows about 170,000 clones, about 80% of which occur a single time. The ten biggest clones cover 1% of the sample.

CDR1 LNHDA and CDR2 SQIVND are derived from the germline V gene (reference sequence). The junction shows trimming of 3 bases on V and 4 bases on J, plus 15 bases between the germline ends. Including the terminal cysteine and phenylalanine, the CDR3 comprises 15 residues. Only the CDR3 DNA stays, 45 bases, in frame from base 1. Broader findings and caveats from the paper: In a later analysis, most CMV-associated TCR beta chains were found to appear HLA-restricted, with HLA associations seemingly driven largely by CMV exposure. The study gave a list of under 200 TCR beta chains associated with cytomegalovirus. The presence/absence analyses assumed that sequencing depth was roughly uniform across donors, and that assumption may not be true. Broadly in line with IMGT annotations, most TCR beta V segments showed up in productive rearrangements about 87% or about 30% of the time in an earlier analysis of 450 to 600 of the donors. According to the authors, the approach could potentially be generalized to other disease states and immunological phenotypes. In a later analysis, several top co-occurrence clusters were reported to appear linked to parvovirus B19, influenza, CMV and Epstein-Barr virus. The only immune exposure information available for the cohort was CMV serostatus. Most TCR sequences were seen in very few donors, while some public TCRs were found in many individuals. When HLA alleles, especially DR and DQ, strongly co-occurred, attributing TCR associations to individual alleles was difficult. Compared with the roughly 600-donor mean, donors in an Asian-associated ancestry cluster had fewer N-insertions in productive TCRs, according to a later genetic analysis. V-gene and J-gene trimming of TCR beta chains was associated with a missense DCLRE1C variant in a later genetic analysis, and the association was replicated in an independent cohort. According to a later analysis, TCR association rates differed among HLA loci, with DRB1 alleles showing the most associated TCRs and HLA-C alleles showing the fewest. Because the 87-base-pair reads could not distinguish some IMGT-functional V segments, including TRBV6-2 and TRBV6-3, those segments were excluded. HLA typing was unavailable for some donors at each locus, so association tests used only the typed subset. In a later analysis, HLA-associated TCR beta chains were found to be more clonally expanded and to have lower generation probabilities than equally common non-associated chains. A cluster of highly shared sequence variants was judged likely to represent a technical artifact of the sequencing pipeline. The earlier analysis of some 540 of the donors excluded roughly 17 rarely observed V segments, including chromosome 9 orphons, because counts were too low. In vitro tests confirmed that a few of the cytomegalovirus-associated TCR beta chains recognize cytomegalovirus antigens. Correlated functional status among segregating V segments might be attributable to linkage disequilibrium, but an unknown experimental factor could not be ruled out. This cohort had only TCR beta chains sequenced, and the lack of alpha or paired-chain data limited which features could be detected. At a false discovery rate of 0.05, a later analysis linked about 17,000 TCR beta sequences to specific HLA alleles. The classifier was reported to diagnose cytomegalovirus status with high specificity and sensitivity in both the original cohort and the validation cohort. A further reported finding was that TCR beta sequences accurately predicted the HLA-A and HLA-B alleles for most subjects in the first cohort.

Details on this clone: Its antigen remains unidentified. No clone much larger than this one lies a single base away; base qualities are absent.

The cohort comprised some 730 healthy bone marrow donors. Cohort members were all nominally healthy when sampled, although unrecorded immune exposures were likely present. The donor tested CMV seropositive, placing the donor among the 250 to 350 seropositive members of the cohort. A peripheral blood sample was provided by each donor, and peripheral blood mononuclear cells were used for TCR beta sequencing. The Qiagen DNeasy Blood Extraction Kit was used to extract genomic DNA from the blood cell samples. Sample: PBMCs. The V and J genes are TRBV19 and TRBJ1-1; the D gene identity is not certain. The source of this sequence is a woman between 50 and 59 years old in good health and CMV-seropositive. The bases are TGTGCCAGTAGTATCGGAACAGCTATCGGCACTGAAGCTTTCTTT. Translated, it gives CASSIGTAIGTEAFF.